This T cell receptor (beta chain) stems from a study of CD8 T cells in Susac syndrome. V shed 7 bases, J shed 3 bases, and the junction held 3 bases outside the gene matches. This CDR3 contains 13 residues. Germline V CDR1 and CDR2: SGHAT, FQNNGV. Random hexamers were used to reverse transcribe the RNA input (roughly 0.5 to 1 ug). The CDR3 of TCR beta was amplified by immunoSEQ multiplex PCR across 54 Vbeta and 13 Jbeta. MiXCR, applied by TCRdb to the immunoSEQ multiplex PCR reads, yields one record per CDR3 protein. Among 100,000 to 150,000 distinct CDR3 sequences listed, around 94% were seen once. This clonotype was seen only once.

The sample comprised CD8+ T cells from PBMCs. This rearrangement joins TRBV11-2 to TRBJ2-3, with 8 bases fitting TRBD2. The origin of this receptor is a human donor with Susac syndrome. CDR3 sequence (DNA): TGTGCCAGCATGGCTAGCGGGACAGATACGCAGTATTTT. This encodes CASMASGTDTQYF.